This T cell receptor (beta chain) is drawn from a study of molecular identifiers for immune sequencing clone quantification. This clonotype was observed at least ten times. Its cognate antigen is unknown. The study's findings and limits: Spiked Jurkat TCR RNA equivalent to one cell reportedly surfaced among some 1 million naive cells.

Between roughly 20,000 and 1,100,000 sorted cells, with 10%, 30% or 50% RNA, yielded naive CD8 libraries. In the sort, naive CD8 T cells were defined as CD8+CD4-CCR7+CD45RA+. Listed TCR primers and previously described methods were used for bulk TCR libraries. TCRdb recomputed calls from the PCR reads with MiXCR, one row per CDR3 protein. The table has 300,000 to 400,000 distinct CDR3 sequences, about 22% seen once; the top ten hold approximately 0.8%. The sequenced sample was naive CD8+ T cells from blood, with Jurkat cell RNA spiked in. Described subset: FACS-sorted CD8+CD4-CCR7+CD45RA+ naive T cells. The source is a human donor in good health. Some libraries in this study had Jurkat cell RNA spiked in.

As DNA, the CDR3 is TGTGCCAGCAGCTTACCGACAGGGGAGGCCAACGTCCTGACTTTC. The encoded protein is CASSLPTGEANVLTF. The rearrangement links TRBV7-9 to TRBJ2-6, with 8 bases fitting TRBD1. The length of the CDR3 is 15 residues. V was clipped by 2 bases and J by 6 bases; unmatched bases: 3. The germline gives CDR1 SEHNR, CDR2 FQNEAQ (reference sequence). Using reference TRBV7-9 and TRBJ2-6 for the parts outside the CDR3, the full variable domain is DTGVSQNPRHKITKRGQNVTFRCDPISEHNRLYWYRQTLGQGPEFLTYFQNEAQLEKSRLLSDRFSAERPKGSFSTLEIQRTEQGDSAMYLCASSLPTGEANVLTFGAGSRLTVL.